This T cell receptor (beta chain) was captured by sequencing in a study of regulatory T cells in long-lasting Graves disease. This clonotype has a handful of counts. Its cognate antigen is unknown. Study observations and caveats: Favored usage of TRBV28, TRBJ1-2 and TRBJ2-5 was recorded in persistent disease.

Germline values: CDR1 SGHDN, CDR2 FVKESK. With 3 bases removed from V and 4 bases from J, the gap between germline ends came to 15 bases. The CDR3 covers 15 residues. Library construction for TCR beta used iRepertoire HTBI primers and Arm-PCR of CDR3 regions. Using its own MiXCR run on the multiplex PCR reads, TCRdb lists one record per CDR3 protein. The sample has approximately 480,000 distinct CDR3 sequences; 15% to 20% are singletons. Noted time point: newly diagnosed GD, antithyroid drugs for less than 3 months. PBMC-derived RNA was used for the TCR library. EDTA tubes were used for drawing around 9.7 milliliters of peripheral blood. In addition, the sample was reused for a study of T cells in Graves' hyperthyroidism and ophthalmopathy. This second study says: Exclusion of a patient resulted from uncontrolled infection, other autoimmune disease, pregnancy or lactation. During a first-round RT-PCR of the TCR CDR3, the HTBI primer set was used.

The chain employs TRBV14 and TRBJ1-1, with D possibly matching TRBD1 (6 bases). The clonotype originates from a man between 35 and 55 years old with Graves disease. Here the sequenced sample was peripheral blood mononuclear cells (PBMCs), taken at new diagnosis, from a patient treated with antithyroid drugs. The CDR3 sequence is CASSHKMRRGTEAFF. As DNA, the CDR3 is TGTGCCAGCAGCCACAAGATGCGCAGGGGCACTGAAGCTTTCTTT.